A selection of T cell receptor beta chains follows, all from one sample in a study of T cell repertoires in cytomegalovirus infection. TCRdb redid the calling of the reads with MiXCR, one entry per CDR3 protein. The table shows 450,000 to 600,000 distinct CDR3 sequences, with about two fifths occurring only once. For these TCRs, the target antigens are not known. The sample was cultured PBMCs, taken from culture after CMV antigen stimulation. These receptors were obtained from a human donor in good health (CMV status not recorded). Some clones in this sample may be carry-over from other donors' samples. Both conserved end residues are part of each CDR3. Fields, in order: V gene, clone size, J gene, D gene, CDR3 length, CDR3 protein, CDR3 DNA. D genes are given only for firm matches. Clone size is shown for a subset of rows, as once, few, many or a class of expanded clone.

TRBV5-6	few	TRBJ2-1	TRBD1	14	CASSQDRGHYEQFF	TGTGCCAGCAGCCAGGACAGGGGGCATTATGAGCAGTTCTTC
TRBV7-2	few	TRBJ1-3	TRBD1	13	CASSSQGLDTIYF	TGTGCCAGCAGCTCACAGGGGTTGGACACCATATATTTT
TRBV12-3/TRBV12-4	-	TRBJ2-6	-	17	CASSFDTFRSGANVLTF	TGTGCCAGCAGTTTTGATACCTTCCGCTCTGGGGCCAACGTCCTGACTTTC
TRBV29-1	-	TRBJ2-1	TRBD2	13	CSVEVIAGNEQFF	TGCAGCGTTGAAGTAATAGCGGGGAATGAGCAGTTCTTC
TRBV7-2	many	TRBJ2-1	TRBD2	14	CASSLTSYDYEQFF	TGTGCCAGCAGCTTGACTAGCTACGACTATGAGCAGTTCTTC
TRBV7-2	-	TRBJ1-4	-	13	CASSFGVTERLFF	TGTGCCAGCAGCTTTGGGGTTACTGAAAGACTGTTTTTT
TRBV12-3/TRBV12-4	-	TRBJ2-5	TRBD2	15	CASSTGTSGQETQYF	TGTGCCAGCAGTACTGGGACTAGCGGGCAAGAGACCCAGTACTTC
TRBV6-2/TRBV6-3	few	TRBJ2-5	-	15	CASSYSGSVSETQYF	TGTGCCAGCAGTTACTCGGGGTCGGTCTCGGAGACCCAGTACTTC
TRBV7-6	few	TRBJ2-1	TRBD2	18	CASSLARGGGAVRNEQFF	TGTGCCAGCAGCTTAGCGCGAGGCGGGGGGGCGGTACGGAATGAGCAGTTCTTC
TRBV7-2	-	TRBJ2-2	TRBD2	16	CASRNIAGANTGELFF	TGTGCCAGCAGAAACATAGCGGGAGCGAACACCGGGGAGCTGTTTTTT
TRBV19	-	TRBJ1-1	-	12	CASGRGNTEAFF	TGTGCCAGTGGCAGGGGTAACACTGAAGCTTTCTTT
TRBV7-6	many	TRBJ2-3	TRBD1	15	CASSWPTGEEDTQYF	TGTGCCAGCAGCTGGCCGACAGGGGAAGAAGATACGCAGTATTTT
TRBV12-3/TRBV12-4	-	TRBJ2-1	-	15	CASTHDRHSYNEQFF	TGTGCCAGCACCCACGACAGGCACTCCTACAATGAGCAGTTCTTC
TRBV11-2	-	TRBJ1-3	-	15	CASSLDYGSGNTIYF	TGTGCCAGCAGCTTAGACTACGGGAGTGGAAACACCATATATTTT
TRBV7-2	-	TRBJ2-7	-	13	CASSLTGIYELYF	TGTGCCAGCAGCTTAACAGGGATTTACGAGCTGTACTTC
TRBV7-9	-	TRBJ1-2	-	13	CASSYRGRDGYTF	TGTGCCAGCAGCTATAGGGGACGGGATGGCTACACCTTC
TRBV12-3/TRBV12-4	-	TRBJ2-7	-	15	CASSLDPRAGYEQYF	TGTGCCAGCAGTTTAGACCCCCGCGCGGGATACGAGCAGTACTTC
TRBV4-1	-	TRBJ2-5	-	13	CASGRLIQETQYF	TGCGCCAGCGGTCGACTGATACAAGAGACCCAGTACTTC